The 4 T cell receptor beta chains in this list originate from one sample, sequenced in a study of OX40 agonist ivuxolimab in advanced cancers. Clones were read by immunoSEQ multiplex PCR, and TCRdb kept only the in-frame ones, dropping some. The data show approximately 78,000 clones, roughly 86% seen once. This sample comprised CD4+ or CD8+ T cells sorted from blood, obtained in a trial of the OX40 agonist ivuxolimab. These receptors originate from an adult with an advanced solid tumor such as melanoma, head and neck, liver or kidney cancer.

V usage is TRBV5-1 and J usage is TRBJ2-7, with TRBD1 matching over 8 bases. The germline V gene encodes CDR1 SGHRS and CDR2 YFSETQ. The V gene end was trimmed by 6 bases and the J gene end by 2 bases; junction bases not matched to a gene: 4. The CDR3 loop spans 13 amino acids. The CDR3 region has the DNA TGCGCCAGCAAACGGACAGGGACCTACGAGCAGTACTTC. Amino acids: CASKRTGTYEQYF.

V gene TRBV19 combines with J gene TRBJ2-7, with TRBD2 matching 7 bases. CDR3 length equals 13 residues. The junction had 6 bases not matched to a gene; V was cut back by 7 bases and J by 3 bases. Germline V gene data show CDR1 as LNHDA and CDR2 as SQIVND (reference sequence). The CDR3: CASNGRGDYEQYF. CDR3 nucleotide sequence: TGTGCCAGTAATGGGAGGGGAGACTACGAGCAGTACTTC.

The chain employs TRBV6-5 and TRBJ2-1, with a weak D call TRBD1 (6 bases). This CDR3 is 15 amino acids long. Trimming cost V 6 bases and J 5 bases, with 17 bases left between them. Germline values: CDR1 MNHEY, CDR2 SVGAGI. The CDR3 loop is CASSRNGQLDNEQFF. The DNA for the CDR3 is TGTGCCAGCAGCCGAAACGGACAGCTTGACAATGAGCAGTTCTTC.

The genes are TRBV5-1 and TRBJ1-1; D remains unclear. The CDR3 is 14 residues long. Germline values: CDR1 SGHRS, CDR2 YFSETQ. V was shortened by 0 bases and J by 2 bases, with 8 bases between the two germline ends. CDR3: CASSLAAGNTEAFF. The CDR3 DNA follows: TGCGCCAGCAGCTTGGCCGCAGGTAACACTGAAGCTTTCTTT.